One sample yielded the 9 T cell receptor beta chains listed below, sequenced in a study of shared clonotypes between healthy human individuals. CD45RO negativity and positive selection for CCR7 defined naive CD8 cells, a population that excluded terminally differentiated effector memory CD45RA+ cells. Clones were sequenced by immunoSEQ multiplex PCR, and TCRdb holds only the in-frame ones, with some missing. The table shows roughly 2.1 million clones, with under 95% occurring only once. Sequenced material: naive CD8+ T cells from PBMCs. The receptors were sampled from a man between 18 and 29 years old in good health. Some clones in this sample may be carry-over from other donors' samples.

CDR3 region: CASSKEGQGAYNEQFF. The CDR3 nucleotides read TGTGCCAGCAGCAAAGAGGGACAGGGGGCCTACAATGAGCAGTTCTTC. This chain connects TRBV21-1 to TRBJ2-1; the table's TRBD1 call for D was not verified on the DNA. TRBV21-1 is listed as a pseudogene. The CDR3 runs 16 residues.

The V gene is TRBV7-9, the J gene TRBJ2-7; 10 bases line up with TRBD2. V trimming: 5 bases; J trimming: 3 bases; junction bases outside the gene matches: 13. The CDR3 sequence is 17 residues long. CDR1 and CDR2 (germline): SEHNR, FQNEAQ (reference sequence). The CDR3: CASSPTPLAGVFYEQYF. Written as DNA, the CDR3 is TGTGCCAGCAGCCCGACCCCTCTAGCGGGAGTCTTCTACGAGCAGTACTTC.

The chain combines TRBV5-8 with TRBJ2-2, with D possibly matching TRBD2 (5 bases). V was cut by 2 bases and J by 2 bases, with 10 bases left in between. CDR1 and CDR2 from the germline V gene are SGHTS and YDEGEE. There are 15 residues in the CDR3. CDR3 coding DNA: TGTGCCAGCAGCTTTGGGGAGCGAAACACCGGGGAGCTGTTTTTT. This translates into CASSFGERNTGELFF.

This chain uses TRBV19 with TRBJ2-1; TRBD2 is a possible D gene (5 bases). Germline CDR1 reads LNHDA; CDR2 reads SQIVND (reference sequence). Trimming cost V 5 bases and J 3 bases, with 11 bases left between them. CDR3 length: 14 amino acids. The CDR3 loop reads CASSLTGNYNEQFF. For the CDR3, the DNA is TGTGCCAGTAGTTTGACCGGGAACTACAATGAGCAGTTCTTC. Full variable domain (remainder filled in from reference TRBV19 and TRBJ2-1): DGGITQSPKYLFRKEGQNVTLSCEQNLNHDAMYWYRQDPGQGLRLIYYSQIVNDFQKGDIAEGYSVSREKKESFPLTVTSAQKNPTAFYLCASSLTGNYNEQFFGPGTRLTVL.

V usage is TRBV7-9 and J usage is TRBJ2-1; the match to TRBD1 covers 9 bases. CDR3 size: 13 residues. Trimming took 10 bases from V and 6 from J; bases not matched to a gene: 7. Germline-derived CDR1 and CDR2 are SEHNR and FQNEAQ (reference sequence). The CDR3 DNA reads TGTGCCAACACCGGGACAGGGATCAATGAGCAGTTCTTC. Its protein is CANTGTGINEQFF.

The chain recombines TRBV19 with TRBJ2-2; D possibly corresponds to TRBD1 (6 bases). The CDR3 has 18 amino acids. V lost 3 bases to trimming and J lost 0 bases, with 17 bases between them. Germline values: CDR1 LNHDA, CDR2 SQIVND (reference sequence). The CDR3 loop reads CASSMTGPRYSNTGELFF. In DNA, the CDR3 is TGTGCCAGTAGTATGACAGGACCGCGTTACTCGAACACCGGGGAGCTGTTTTTT.

CDR3 sequence: CAWTLGGGYTF. CDR3 bases: TGTGCCTGGACCCTCGGGGGGGGCTACACCTTC. This chain links TRBV30 with TRBJ1-2, with a tentative D call TRBD1 (5 bases). CDR1 is GTSNPN, CDR2 SVGIG, per germline (reference sequence). Trimming pared 4 bases from V and 8 bases from J, leaving 11 bases between. This CDR3 comprises 11 residues.

DNA for the CDR3: TGTGCCAGCAGCTCATTCCCCGATTGGACAGCACTCTACGAGCAGTACTTC. Its translation is CASSSFPDWTALYEQYF. The chain employs TRBV11-1 and TRBJ2-7, with D possibly TRBD1 on 6 matching bases. CDR3 length: 17 residues. V was shortened by 4 bases and J by 3 bases, with 22 bases between the two germline ends. Germline V gene sequence: CDR1 SGHAT, CDR2 FQDESV (reference sequence).

The chain employs TRBV4-1 and TRBJ2-7; a possible D gene is TRBD1 (5 bases). Per germline, CDR1 MGHRA and CDR2 YSYEKL. This CDR3 has 18 residues. The V gene lost 3 bases and the J gene lost 4 bases, with 25 bases spanning the gap. For the CDR3, the DNA is TGCGCCAGCAGCCATCCCCCCTGGAACGAGGACAAATTATACGAGCAGTACTTC. As protein: CASSHPPWNEDKLYEQYF.